Shown below are 15 T cell receptor beta chains from a single sample sequenced in a study of cytomegalovirus exposure and HLA in healthy donors. 13 Jbeta primers and 60 Vbeta primers were used for the PCR. The table came from immunoSEQ multiplex PCR; TCRdb's copy has only in-frame clones and leaves some out. The sample's table shows 200,000 to 250,000 clones. The specimen was PBMCs. These receptors all stem from a woman aged 25 to 39 in good health and CMV-seropositive.

The chain has TRBV2 and TRBJ1-2; the D gene is possibly TRBD1 (5 bases). Trimming shortened V by 4 bases and J by 7 bases, and 16 bases separated the two germline ends. Germline lookup yields CDR1 SNHLY and CDR2 FYNNEI. This CDR3 contains 14 residues. CDR3 region: CASSGADSLGGYTF. The CDR3 DNA reads TGTGCCAGCAGTGGGGCCGACAGCCTCGGTGGCTACACCTTC. The full variable domain, its missing parts supplied by reference TRBV2 and TRBJ1-2, is EPEVTQTPSHQVTQMGQEVILRCVPISNHLYFYWYRQILGQKVEFLVSFYNNEISEKSEIFDDQFSVERPDGSNFTLKIRSTKLEDSAMYFCASSGADSLGGYTFGSGTRLTVV.

Turning to this clone: The same CDR3 can be traced to other DNA sequences in this sample. V and J are TRBV7-2 and TRBJ2-3, with 7 positions matching TRBD2. V shed 0 bases and J 3 bases; nucleotides not matched to a gene: 3. The CDR3 sequence is 15 residues long. Germline V CDR1 and CDR2: SGHTA, FQGNSA. The CDR3 here is CASSLAGGPTDTQYF. The CDR3 DNA is TGTGCCAGCAGCTTAGCGGGAGGGCCTACAGATACGCAGTATTTT. The complete variable domain, with remaining parts taken from reference TRBV7-2 and TRBJ2-3, reads GAGVSQSPSNKVTEKGKDVELRCDPISGHTALYWYRQSLGQGLEFLIYFQGNSAPDKSGLPSDRFSAERTGGSVSTLTIQRTQQEDSAVYLCASSLAGGPTDTQYFGPGTRLTVL.

This sequence joins TRBV7-9 and TRBJ2-1; D may be TRBD1 (6 bases). This CDR3 is built from 15 residues. V lost 5 bases and J 4 bases, leaving 15 bases between the germline ends. Germline V gene lookup returns CDR1 SEHNR and CDR2 FQNEAQ (reference sequence). The CDR3 sequence is CASSPRGGIYNEQFF. Written as DNA, the CDR3 is TGTGCCAGCAGCCCTCGTGGGGGCATATACAATGAGCAGTTCTTC.

This chain uses TRBV28 with TRBJ1-5, with D perhaps TRBD1 (5 bases). This CDR3 spans 13 amino acids. The germline V gene encodes CDR1 MDHEN and CDR2 SYDVKM. V lost 6 bases and J lost 7, with 13 bases in between. CDR3 region: CASSWGRLQPQHF. CDR3 nucleotide sequence: TGTGCCAGCAGCTGGGGCAGGTTACAGCCCCAGCATTTT.

This chain joins TRBV18 and TRBJ1-5, with D possibly being TRBD1 (6 bases). The CDR3 runs 15 residues. Germline V gene data show CDR1 as KGHSH and CDR2 as LQKENI. V shed 3 bases and J shed 9 bases, with 18 bases lying between them. CDR3: CASSPTYSGDRPQHF. The CDR3 bases are TGTGCCAGCTCACCTACTTACTCAGGGGATCGGCCCCAGCATTTT.

Written as DNA, the CDR3 is TGCGCCAGCAGCCAAGGGACAGGAGTTTACACCGGGGAGCTGTTTTTT. Protein: CASSQGTGVYTGELFF. The V call is TRBV4-1, the J call TRBJ2-2; TRBD1 agrees at 7 bases. The CDR3 has 16 residues. J was trimmed by 3 bases and V by 1 base; bases with no gene match: 5. The germline V gene has CDR1 MGHRA and CDR2 YSYEKL.

The chain links TRBV18 to TRBJ2-5, with 10 bases identical to TRBD2. The J call is in doubt because the DNA end fits TRBJ2-7 better. CDR3 length equals 16 residues. Germline V gives CDR1 KGHSH, CDR2 LQKENI. The CDR3 region has the DNA TGTGCCAGCTCCCTCAGCGGGAGGGGAAGCTCCTACGAGCAGTACTTC. This translates into CASSLSGRGSSYEQYF.

This chain joins TRBV18 and TRBJ2-7; 11 nucleotides agree with TRBD1. The CDR3 consists of 14 residues. Germline assignment: CDR1 KGHSH and CDR2 LQKENI. The trim removed 3 bases at V and 6 bases at J, leaving 4 bases unmatched. The CDR3 sequence is CASSPPGTGGEQYF. CDR3 DNA: TGTGCCAGCTCACCTCCCGGGACAGGGGGCGAGCAGTACTTC.

This rearrangement joins TRBV9 to TRBJ2-7; TRBD2 matches at 10 bases. This CDR3 has 17 amino acids. Germline V gene lookup returns CDR1 SGDLS and CDR2 YYNGEE. With V trimmed by 0 bases and J by 3 bases, 9 bases remained unmatched. This CDR3 reads CASSVDLSASGSYEQYF. The CDR3 DNA is TGTGCCAGCAGCGTAGATCTGAGTGCTAGCGGGAGCTACGAGCAGTACTTC.

The rearrangement joins TRBV10-1 to TRBJ2-1, with D possibly being TRBD2 (6 bases). V lost 3 bases to trimming and J lost 0 bases, with 6 bases between them. Looked up from germline, CDR1 is WNHNN and CDR2 is SYGVQD (reference sequence). This CDR3 is 14 amino acids long. DNA for the CDR3: TGCGCCAGCAGTGAAGCGGGCTCCTACAATGAGCAGTTCTTC. Translated: CASSEAGSYNEQFF.

The rearrangement joins TRBV11-2 to TRBJ1-2; D possibly corresponds to TRBD1 (5 bases). The CDR3 runs 14 residues. Germline assignment: CDR1 SGHAT and CDR2 FQNNGV. Trimming took 8 bases from V and 2 from J, leaving 15 bases between them. The CDR3 sequence: CASGPGRGNYGYTF. CDR3 in DNA: TGTGCCAGCGGCCCCGGGCGGGGGAACTATGGCTACACCTTC. The full variable domain, its missing parts supplied by reference TRBV11-2 and TRBJ1-2, is EAGVAQSPRYKIIEKRQSVAFWCNPISGHATLYWYQQILGQGPKLLIQFQNNGVVDDSQLPKDRFSAERLKGVDSTLKIQPAKLEDSAVYLCASGPGRGNYGYTFGSGTRLTVV.

CDR3 amino acids: CASSLDSLYEQYF. As DNA, the CDR3 is TGTGCCAGCAGCTTGGACTCGCTCTACGAGCAGTACTTC. This chain links TRBV5-4 with TRBJ2-7; D unclear. The CDR3 is 13 residues long. Germline V lookup: CDR1 SGHNT, CDR2 YYREEE (reference sequence). With 0 bases removed from V and 3 bases from J, the gap between germline ends came to 7 bases.

This chain connects TRBV27 to TRBJ1-5, with D possibly being TRBD1 (6 bases). Trimming cost V 5 bases and J 0 bases, with 11 bases left between them. CDR3 length equals 15 residues. Germline loops: CDR1 MNHEY, CDR2 SMNVEV (reference sequence). In DNA, the CDR3 is TGTGCCAGCAGTATGGACAGACTTAGCAATCAGCCCCAGCATTTT. Translated, it gives CASSMDRLSNQPQHF.

The chain has TRBV7-7 and TRBJ2-7; 14 nucleotides align to TRBD2. The germline V gene encodes CDR1 SSHAT and CDR2 FNYEAQ (reference sequence). With 3 bases clipped from V and 2 bases from J, the junction kept 15 bases outside the gene matches. This CDR3 contains 20 residues. CDR3 nucleotide sequence: TGTGCCAGCAGCTTTCAGGCACAGGGACTAGCGGGAGAAAGGACCTACGAGCAGTACTTC. Its protein is CASSFQAQGLAGERTYEQYF.

This chain joins TRBV7-9 and TRBJ1-1; D remains unclear. With 5 bases removed from V and 0 bases from J, the gap between germline ends came to 13 bases. Germline V gene sequence: CDR1 SEHNR, CDR2 FQNEAQ (reference sequence). The CDR3 runs to 15 residues. In DNA, the CDR3 is TGTGCCAGCAGCATGAGTAGCGATTTGAACACTGAAGCTTTCTTT. This encodes CASSMSSDLNTEAFF.